This entry lists 25 T cell receptor beta chains sequenced from one sample in a study of T cells in Graves' hyperthyroidism and ophthalmopathy. The investigators amplified TCR beta CDR3 regions from RNA transcripts. First-round RT-PCR targeting the TCR CDR3 was performed with the HTBI primer set. TCRdb re-analysed the multiplex PCR reads in MiXCR, keeping a single row per CDR3 protein. There are roughly 570,000 distinct CDR3 sequences in the sample; 15% to 18% occur only once, and around 7.5% lies in the top ten. The sample taken for sequencing was blood. The source of these receptors is a woman in her 30s with Graves' hyperthyroidism.

This clonotype was observed a handful of times. The J gene is TRBJ1-1, the V gene TRBV6-5, with TRBD1 matching 7 bases. V lost 2 bases and J lost 0; bases outside the gene matches: 3. Germline CDR1 reads MNHEY; CDR2 reads SVGAGI. The CDR3 is 15 residues long. The chain's CDR3 is CASSYPGQLNTEAFF. The CDR3 DNA sequence: TGTGCCAGCAGTTACCCGGGACAGCTGAACACTGAAGCTTTCTTT.

This clonotype was detected only a few times. V usage is TRBV24-1 and J usage is TRBJ2-1, with 8 bases lining up with TRBD1. The CDR3 consists of 14 residues. Germline CDR1 KGHDR, CDR2 SFDVKD. V lost 11 bases and J lost 2; bases outside the gene matches: 7. As DNA, the CDR3 is TGTGCCATCCGAGGACAGGGCCCCTACAATGAGCAGTTCTTC. As protein: CAIRGQGPYNEQFF.

A note on this clonotype: This may be a read error, as it is one base from a much larger clone. No conserved phenylalanine or tryptophan is present at the end of the CDR3, so a read error is the likely explanation. J is TRBJ2-5 and V is TRBV20-1; 7 positions agree with TRBD1. Germline values: CDR1 DFQATT, CDR2 SNEGSKA (reference sequence). This CDR3 has 15 residues. The junction had 13 bases not matched to a gene; V was cut back by 5 bases and J by 4 bases. In nucleotides, the CDR3 is TGCAGTGCTCAGTCTCTCACAGGGGTTCGAGAGACCCAGTACCTC. It is translated as CSAQSLTGVRETQYL.

The chain recombines TRBV10-3 with TRBJ2-2; 7 bases fit TRBD2. With V trimmed by 6 bases and J by 4 bases, 11 bases remained unmatched. The CDR3 sequence is 16 residues long. Germline V gene data show CDR1 as ENHRY and CDR2 as SYGVKD. The CDR3 nucleotides are TGTGCCATCAGGGGGCTCGGCGGGAGCGGCACCGGGGAGCTGTTTTTT. It is translated as CAIRGLGGSGTGELFF.

This chain joins TRBV7-2 and TRBJ2-3; TRBD2 might be the D (6 bases). The germline V and J ends were trimmed by 5 bases and 5 bases, with 11 bases remaining between them. Germline V gene data show CDR1 as SGHTA and CDR2 as FQGNSA. The CDR3 is made up of 13 amino acids. The CDR3 region has the DNA TGTGCCAGCAGCGACGGGAGTCGAGATACGCAGTATTTT. It encodes CASSDGSRDTQYF.

This clonotype has a count of ten or more. The rearrangement links TRBV20-1 to TRBJ2-1; 9 positions match TRBD2. This CDR3 spans 16 amino acids. V was clipped by 1 base and J by 5 bases; unmatched bases: 9. Germline CDR1 DFQATT, CDR2 SNEGSKA (reference sequence). The CDR3 bases are TGCAGTGCTAGAGCCACTAGCGGGTCCCGGGACAATGAGCAGTTCTTC. It specifies CSARATSGSRDNEQFF.

The V and J genes are TRBV27 and TRBJ1-4, with TRBD1 matching 7 bases. Germline CDR1 and CDR2: MNHEY and SMNVEV (reference sequence). After removal of 7 bases from V and 7 bases from J, the junction contained 6 bases not matched to a gene. The CDR3 is made up of 13 amino acids. CDR3 in amino acids: CASNPDRVEKLFF. The CDR3 DNA follows: TGTGCCAGCAACCCCGACAGGGTTGAAAAACTGTTTTTT.

This clonotype appeared once. Since no conserved phenylalanine or tryptophan closes the CDR3, a read error is the likely cause. The V gene is TRBV5-1, the J gene TRBJ2-5, with 8 nucleotides matching TRBD1. J was trimmed by 5 bases and V by 4 bases; bases with no gene match: 4. The CDR3 spans 13 residues. Germline-derived CDR1 and CDR2 are SGHRS and YFSETQ. This CDR3 is CASSPGGRETQYL. CDR3 nucleotides: TGCGCCAGCAGCCCAGGGGGCCGGGAGACCCAGTACCTC.

This clonotype showed up many times. The gene calls are TRBV27 and TRBJ2-1, with 7 bases lining up with TRBD1. Trimming removed 6 bases from V and 4 bases from J; junction bases left unmatched: 9. Looked up from germline, CDR1 is MNHEY and CDR2 is SMNVEV (reference sequence). CDR3 size: 15 residues. The CDR3 nucleotides are TGTGCCAGCAGCCCCGACAGGGATCCTTACAATGAGCAGTTCTTC. Residues: CASSPDRDPYNEQFF.

This clonotype appeared many times. This chain links TRBV7-9 with TRBJ2-5; D ambiguous. Trimming stripped 5 bases from V and 4 bases from J, with 14 bases between. Germline lookup yields CDR1 SEHNR and CDR2 FQNEAQ (reference sequence). This CDR3 has 14 amino acids. CDR3 sequence: CASSKRTAAETQYF. CDR3 DNA sequence: TGTGCCAGCAGCAAAAGGACGGCGGCAGAGACCCAGTACTTC.

Many counts were recorded for this clonotype. The rearrangement uses TRBV20-1 and TRBJ2-1; D may be TRBD1 (5 bases). Trimming took 6 bases from V and 3 from J, leaving 12 bases between them. CDR3 length equals 13 residues. The germline V gene encodes CDR1 DFQATT and CDR2 SNEGSKA (reference sequence). The CDR3 loop is CSASKDSYNEQFF. The CDR3 DNA reads as TGCAGTGCCTCGAAAGACAGCTACAATGAGCAGTTCTTC.

This clonotype was seen ten or more times. The J gene is TRBJ2-1, the V gene TRBV20-1; no clear D. The CDR3 is made up of 16 amino acids. Germline V lookup: CDR1 DFQATT, CDR2 SNEGSKA (reference sequence). Trimming removed 6 bases from V and 0 bases from J, with 18 bases in between. The CDR3 loop reads CSAQSEGDPSYNEQFF. For the CDR3, the DNA is TGCAGTGCCCAGAGTGAAGGAGACCCCTCCTACAATGAGCAGTTCTTC.

This clonotype came up many times. CDR3: CASRAGAQRADTQYF. Written as DNA, the CDR3 is TGTGCCAGCAGAGCCGGGGCCCAGCGCGCAGATACGCAGTATTTT. This chain links TRBV12-3 or TRBV12-4 with TRBJ2-3, with D perhaps given as TRBD1 or TRBD2 (5 bases each). This CDR3 is 15 amino acids long. V was pared by 6 bases and J by 4 bases, with 17 bases between.

This clonotype was observed a few times. The rearrangement links TRBV4-1 to TRBJ2-5, with D possibly matching TRBD2 (5 bases). The length of the CDR3 is 16 residues. Germline V gives CDR1 MGHRA, CDR2 YSYEKL. Deletions cut 3 bases from V and 1 base from J, with 15 bases between. The CDR3: CASSQRAAEIQETQYF. The CDR3 DNA follows: TGCGCCAGCAGCCAGAGGGCAGCAGAAATCCAAGAGACCCAGTACTTC.

The chain couples TRBV18 to TRBJ1-3; 7 bases line up with TRBD1. This CDR3 contains 13 residues. With V trimmed by 3 bases and J by 4 bases, 0 bases remained unmatched. Germline CDR1 and CDR2: KGHSH and LQKENI. CDR3 region: CASSPGQGNTIYF. Here the CDR3 DNA reads TGTGCCAGCTCACCGGGACAGGGAAACACCATATATTTT.

V is TRBV12-3 or TRBV12-4 and J is TRBJ2-7; 8 bases are a match to TRBD2. V shed 6 bases and J 0 bases; nucleotides not matched to a gene: 7. The CDR3 contains 15 residues. CDR3 loop: CASSPGGVGSYEQYF. The CDR3 bases are TGTGCCAGCAGCCCCGGGGGGGTCGGCTCCTACGAGCAGTACTTC.

A note on this clonotype: No conserved phenylalanine or tryptophan is present at the end of the CDR3, so a read error is the likely explanation. This chain links TRBV5-4 with TRBJ1-6; D remains ambiguous. Germline values: CDR1 SGHNT, CDR2 YYREEE (reference sequence). The ends were cut back, 0 bases at V and 8 bases at J, with 12 bases in the middle. CDR3 length: 15 amino acids. This CDR3 reads CASSLERGWDSPLHL. In DNA form, the CDR3 reads TGTGCCAGCAGCTTGGAGCGGGGATGGGATTCACCCCTCCACCTT.

This clonotype showed up many times. This chain uses TRBV7-2 with TRBJ2-5; no clear D gene. Trimming pared 7 bases from V and 1 base from J, leaving 16 bases between. Germline values: CDR1 SGHTA, CDR2 FQGNSA. The CDR3 is made up of 15 amino acids. The CDR3 here is CASTPAERLQETQYF. CDR3 nucleotides: TGTGCCAGCACCCCCGCGGAGCGCCTCCAAGAGACCCAGTACTTC.

This clonotype came up many times. This chain connects TRBV7-9 to TRBJ2-1; 7 positions agree with TRBD1. The ends lost 5 bases at V and 9 bases at J; junction bases unmatched: 16. The CDR3 covers 16 residues. From germline, CDR1 is SEHNR and CDR2 FQNEAQ (reference sequence). The CDR3 region is CASSTPTGDGPGEQFF. In DNA, the CDR3 is TGTGCCAGCAGCACCCCAACAGGGGACGGGCCTGGTGAGCAGTTCTTC.

This chain connects TRBV20-1 to TRBJ2-3, with TRBD2 as a possible D gene (5 bases). CDR1 is DFQATT, CDR2 SNEGSKA, per germline (reference sequence). CDR3 length: 16 amino acids. Trimming removed 4 bases from V and 5 bases from J, with 22 bases in between. The CDR3, as DNA: TGCAGTGCTACCAAATTTAGACGGGAAGGTGGAGATACGCAGTATTTT. Translating gives CSATKFRREGGDTQYF.

This clonotype was recorded many times. The V gene is TRBV18, the J gene TRBJ1-1; D is ambiguous. The V end lost 0 bases, the J end lost 11 bases, and 1 base lay between the germline ends. CDR1 and CDR2 from the germline V gene are KGHSH and LQKENI. The CDR3 is 9 residues long. The CDR3 reads CASSPPAFF. CDR3 nucleotides: TGTGCCAGCTCACCACCGGCTTTCTTT.

This clonotype showed up many times. The chain joins TRBV2 to TRBJ2-1, with D maybe TRBD2 (6 bases). CDR1 is SNHLY and CDR2 is FYNNEI in the germline V gene. The CDR3 is made up of 19 amino acids. Trimming removed 4 bases at V and 5 bases at J, with 27 bases between. The chain's CDR3 is CASSVSLQGDGSIHNEQFF. CDR3 DNA sequence: TGTGCCAGCAGTGTGTCCCTCCAAGGTGACGGGAGTATCCACAATGAGCAGTTCTTC. Full variable domain (remainder filled in from reference TRBV2 and TRBJ2-1): EPEVTQTPSHQVTQMGQEVILRCVPISNHLYFYWYRQILGQKVEFLVSFYNNEISEKSEIFDDQFSVERPDGSNFTLKIRSTKLEDSAMYFCASSVSLQGDGSIHNEQFFGPGTRLTVL.

The chain combines TRBV4-3 with TRBJ2-7; 7 bases agree with TRBD2. Germline V gives CDR1 LGHNA, CDR2 YSLEER. The CDR3 has 17 residues. The ends lost 0 bases at V and 7 bases at J; junction bases unmatched: 15. CDR3 sequence: CASSQDRYGTIFREQYF. The CDR3 nucleotides are TGCGCCAGCAGCCAAGATAGATACGGGACTATATTCAGGGAGCAGTACTTC.

This chain uses TRBV12-3 or TRBV12-4 with TRBJ1-2; D is undetermined. There are 13 residues in the CDR3. Trimming pared 6 bases from V and 5 bases from J, leaving 13 bases between. The CDR3 reads CASRPTGGYGYTF. The CDR3 bases are TGTGCCAGCAGACCCACCGGTGGGTATGGCTACACCTTC.

In its sample, this clonotype was seen many times. The chain has TRBV11-2 and TRBJ2-5; possibly TRBD2 for D (6 bases). The CDR3 totals 13 residues. Looked up from germline, CDR1 is SGHAT and CDR2 is FQNNGV. V gave up 2 bases and J gave up 13 bases, with 17 bases separating them. CDR3 coding DNA: TGTGCCAGCAGCTTAATAAGTGGCGGGGCGGCGTACTTC. It specifies CASSLISGGAAYF.